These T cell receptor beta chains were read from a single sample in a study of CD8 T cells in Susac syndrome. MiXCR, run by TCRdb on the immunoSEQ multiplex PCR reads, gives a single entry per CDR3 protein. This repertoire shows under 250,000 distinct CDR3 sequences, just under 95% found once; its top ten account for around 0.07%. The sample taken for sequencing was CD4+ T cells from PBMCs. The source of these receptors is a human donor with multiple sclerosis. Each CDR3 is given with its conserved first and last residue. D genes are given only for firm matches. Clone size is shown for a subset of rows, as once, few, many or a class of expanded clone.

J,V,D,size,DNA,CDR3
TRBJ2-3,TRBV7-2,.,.,TGTGCCAGCAGCGAATCCGGTCGGGGCGCGGATACGCAGTATTTT,CASSESGRGADTQYF
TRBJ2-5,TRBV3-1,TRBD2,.,TGTGCCAGCAGCCAATCGGGAGGCCAAGAGACCCAGTACTTC,CASSQSGGQETQYF
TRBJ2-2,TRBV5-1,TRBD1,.,TGCGCCAGCAGCATCCGGACAGGGGAAACCGGGGAGCTGTTTTTT,CASSIRTGETGELFF
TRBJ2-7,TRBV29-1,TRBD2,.,TGCAGCGTTGTATCCGGGGGGTATCCCTCCTACGAGCAGTACTTC,CSVVSGGYPSYEQYF
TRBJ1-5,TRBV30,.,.,TGTGCCTGGAGTGTAGGGACCGGGGGGCAGCCCCAGCATTTT,CAWSVGTGGQPQHF
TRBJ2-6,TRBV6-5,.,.,TGTGCCAGCAGTTACTTACCACGTCAAAGCTCTGGGGCCAACGTCCTGACTTTC,CASSYLPRQSSGANVLTF
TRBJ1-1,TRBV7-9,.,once,TGTGCCAGCAGCGGAGGGACCTACACTGAAGCTTTCTTT,CASSGGTYTEAFF
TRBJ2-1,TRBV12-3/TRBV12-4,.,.,TGTGCCAGCACCCTAGGACGCAGATCCTACAATGAGCAGTTCTTC,CASTLGRRSYNEQFF
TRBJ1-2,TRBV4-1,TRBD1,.,TGCGCCAGCAGCCAAACCAGAGGACAGGTTTTGCAGGGTCATGGCTACACCTTC,CASSQTRGQVLQGHGYTF
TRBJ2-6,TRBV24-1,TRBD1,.,TGTGCCACCAGTGGCCCCCAGGGGGCTGGGGCCAACGTCCTGACTTTC,CATSGPQGAGANVLTF
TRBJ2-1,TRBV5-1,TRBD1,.,TGCGCCAGCAGCACCGACAGGGGAGGCGATGAGCAGTTCTTC,CASSTDRGGDEQFF
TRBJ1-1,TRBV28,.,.,TGTGCCAGCAGTTCCTTCTTAGGCACTGAAGCTTTCTTT,CASSSFLGTEAFF
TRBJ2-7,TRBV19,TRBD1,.,TGTGCCAGTAGTCTAGGACAGGGCAACGAGCAGTACTTC,CASSLGQGNEQYF
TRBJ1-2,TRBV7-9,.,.,TGTGCCAGCAGCCGAGGGCCCACCTCGCCCTATGGCTACACCTTC,CASSRGPTSPYGYTF
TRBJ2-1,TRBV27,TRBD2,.,TGTGCCAGCAGTTTGGGGACTAGCGGGACCGATGAGCAGTTCTTC,CASSLGTSGTDEQFF
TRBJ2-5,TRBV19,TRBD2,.,TGTGCCAGTACGGGACTAGCGGGTGGAGAGACCCAGTACTTC,CASTGLAGGETQYF
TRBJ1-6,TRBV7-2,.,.,TGTGCCAGCAGCCTAGCTCGTTCCAACGGGTCACCCCTCCACTTT,CASSLARSNGSPLHF
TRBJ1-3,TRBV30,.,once,TGTGCCTGGAGTGACACAGGGACTGGAAACACCATATATTTT,CAWSDTGTGNTIYF
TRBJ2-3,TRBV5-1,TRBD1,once,TGCGCCAGCAGCTTGTATCCCGGGACAGGGAGAGGAGATACGCAGTATTTT,CASSLYPGTGRGDTQYF
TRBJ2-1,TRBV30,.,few,TGTGCCTGGAGTGTATTGAGGGAGCAGTTCTTC,CAWSVLREQFF
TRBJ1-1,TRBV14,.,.,TGTGCCAGCAGCCAATCACAGTGGCTTGAAGCTTTCTTT,CASSQSQWLEAFF
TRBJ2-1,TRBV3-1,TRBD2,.,TGCGCCAGCAGCCCCATGACTAGCCGGAGCTACAATGAGCAGTTCTTC,CASSPMTSRSYNEQFF
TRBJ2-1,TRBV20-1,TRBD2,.,TGCAGTGCTAGTGTGGGACTAGAGTATTCTGAGCAGTTCTTC,CSASVGLEYSEQFF
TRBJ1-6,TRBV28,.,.,TGTGCCAGCAGTCGCGATGGGCGTTCACCCCTCCACTTT,CASSRDGRSPLHF
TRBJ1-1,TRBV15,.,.,TGTGCCACCAGCAGAGTCGAGGGTACTGAAGCTTTCTTT,CATSRVEGTEAFF
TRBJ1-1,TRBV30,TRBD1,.,TGTGCCACGAACAGGGGGCCCCCTGAAGCTTTCTTT,CATNRGPPEAFF
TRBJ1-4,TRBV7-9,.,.,TGTGCCAGCAGCTCCGGGACTCAGGGGGAAAAACTGTTTTTT,CASSSGTQGEKLFF
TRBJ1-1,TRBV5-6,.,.,TGTGCCAGCAGCCCCGGGCCCCTGGGGACTGAAGCTTTCTTT,CASSPGPLGTEAFF
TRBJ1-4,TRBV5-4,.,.,TGTGCCAGCAGCTTGTGGACTAATGAAAAACTGTTTTTT,CASSLWTNEKLFF
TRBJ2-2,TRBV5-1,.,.,TGCGCCAGCAGCTTGGGACGGGACACCGGGGAGCTGTTTTTT,CASSLGRDTGELFF
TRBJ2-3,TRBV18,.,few,TGTGCCAGCTCATCAATAGATACGCAGTATTTT,CASSSIDTQYF
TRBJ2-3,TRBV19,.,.,TGTGCCAGTAGCACCTACAGGGAAGATACGCAGTATTTT,CASSTYREDTQYF
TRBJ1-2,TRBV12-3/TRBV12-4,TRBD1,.,TGTGCCAGCAGGCCGGGACAGGCTAACTATGGCTACACCTTC,CASRPGQANYGYTF
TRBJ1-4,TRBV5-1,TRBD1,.,TGCGCCAGCAGCGGTACAGGGGTGGCTAATGAAAAACTGTTTTTT,CASSGTGVANEKLFF
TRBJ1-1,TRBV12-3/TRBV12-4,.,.,TGTGCCAGCAGTCCGGGACACACTGAAGCTTTCTTT,CASSPGHTEAFF
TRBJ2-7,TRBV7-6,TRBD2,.,TGTGCCAGCAGCGCCGAGCGGGGAGCCTCCTACGAGCAGTACTTC,CASSAERGASYEQYF
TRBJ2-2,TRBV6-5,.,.,TGTGCCAGCAGTTACTCGGGTTTGAACACCGGGGAGCTGTTTTTT,CASSYSGLNTGELFF
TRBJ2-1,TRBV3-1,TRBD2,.,TGTGCCAGCAGCCAAGTGGGCCTAGCGGGGACATACAATGAGCAGTTCTTC,CASSQVGLAGTYNEQFF
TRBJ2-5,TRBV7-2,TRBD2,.,TGTGCCAGCAGCTTCCGTAGCGGGGGAGGGGAGACCCAGTACTTC,CASSFRSGGGETQYF
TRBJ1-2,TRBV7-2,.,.,TGTGCCAGCAGCTTAGCTTCTGCAGGGAGGAACTATGGCTACACCTTC,CASSLASAGRNYGYTF
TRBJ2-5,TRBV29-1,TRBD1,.,TGCAGCGCTGGGGACAGGGTAGAGACCCAGTACTTC,CSAGDRVETQYF